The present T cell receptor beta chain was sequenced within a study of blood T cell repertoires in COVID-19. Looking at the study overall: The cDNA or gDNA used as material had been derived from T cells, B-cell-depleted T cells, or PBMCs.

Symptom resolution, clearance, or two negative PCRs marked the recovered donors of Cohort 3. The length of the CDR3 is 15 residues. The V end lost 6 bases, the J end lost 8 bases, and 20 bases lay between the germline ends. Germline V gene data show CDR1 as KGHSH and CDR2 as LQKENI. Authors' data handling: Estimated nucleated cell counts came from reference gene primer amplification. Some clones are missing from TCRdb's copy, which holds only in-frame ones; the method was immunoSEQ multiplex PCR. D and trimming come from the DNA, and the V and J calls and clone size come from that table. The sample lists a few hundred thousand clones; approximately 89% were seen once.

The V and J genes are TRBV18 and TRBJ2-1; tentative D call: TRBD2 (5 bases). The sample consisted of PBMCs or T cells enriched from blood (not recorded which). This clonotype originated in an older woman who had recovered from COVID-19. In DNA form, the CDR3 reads TGTGCCAGCTCCCAGCCGGCTAGCCGCCGAGATGAGCAGTTCTTC. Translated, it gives CASSQPASRRDEQFF.